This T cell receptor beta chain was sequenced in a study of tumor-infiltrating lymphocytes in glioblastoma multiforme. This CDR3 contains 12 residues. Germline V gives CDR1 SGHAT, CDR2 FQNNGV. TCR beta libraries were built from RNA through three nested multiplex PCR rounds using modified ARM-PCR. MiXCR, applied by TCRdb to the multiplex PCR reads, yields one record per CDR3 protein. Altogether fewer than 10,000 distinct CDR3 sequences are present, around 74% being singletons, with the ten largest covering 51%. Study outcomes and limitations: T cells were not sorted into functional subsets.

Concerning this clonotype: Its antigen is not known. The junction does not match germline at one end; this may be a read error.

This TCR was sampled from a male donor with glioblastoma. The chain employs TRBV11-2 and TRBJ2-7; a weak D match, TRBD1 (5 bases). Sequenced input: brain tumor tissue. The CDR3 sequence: CARSAGILEQYF. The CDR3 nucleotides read TGTGCCCGCAGCGCAGGGATTCTCGAACAGTACTTC. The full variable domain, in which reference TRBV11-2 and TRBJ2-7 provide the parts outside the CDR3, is EAGVAQSPRYKIIEKRQSVAFWCNPISGHATLYWYQQILGQGPKLLIQFQNNGVVDDSQLPKDRFSAERLKGVDSTLKIQPAKLEDSAVYLCARSAGILEQYFGPGTRLTVT.